These T cell receptor beta chains were read from a single sample in a study of STAT5B mutations in CD4+ large granular lymphocyte leukemia. Profiling relied on immunoSEQ multiplex PCR, and the TCRdb table lists in-frame clones only, not all of them. The sample has 25,000 to 30,000 clones; over 70% are singletons. Specimen: CD4+ T cells from blood buffy coats. These TCRs come from a human donor in good health. Each CDR3 is given with its conserved first and last residue. The D gene is left open where the match is weak. Clone size is not always given. Where it is, it says once, few, many or a class for expanded clones.

D,J,V,size,CDR3,DNA
.,TRBJ1-1,TRBV19,few,CASSPTQNTEAFF,TGTGCCAGTAGCCCTACACAGAACACTGAAGCTTTCTTT
TRBD1,TRBJ2-7,TRBV11-2,.,CASSLGTGQIYEQYF,TGTGCCAGCAGCTTAGGGACGGGACAGATCTACGAGCAGTACTTC
.,TRBJ1-1,TRBV18,.,CASSPDSMNTEAFF,TGTGCCAGCTCGCCGGACTCCATGAACACTGAAGCTTTCTTT
.,TRBJ2-5,TRBV6-1,.,CASSGLRETQYF,TGTGCCAGCAGTGGATTGCGAGAGACCCAGTACTTC
.,TRBJ2-3,TRBV5-1,.,CASSVAGPEADTQYF,TGCGCCAGCAGCGTGGCGGGACCAGAGGCAGATACGCAGTATTTT
TRBD1,TRBJ1-2,TRBV6-1,.,CASRGTGDGYTF,TGTGCCAGCAGAGGGACAGGTGACGGCTACACCTTC
.,TRBJ1-3,TRBV5-1,.,CASSIGTHGDGNTIYF,TGCGCCAGCAGCATAGGGACACATGGAGATGGAAACACCATATATTTT
.,TRBJ1-3,TRBV28,once,CASRQASGNTIYF,TGTGCCAGCAGGCAAGCTTCGGGAAACACCATATATTTT
TRBD1,TRBJ1-1,TRBV19,once,CASSPGGYGEAFF,TGTGCCAGTAGTCCAGGGGGGTATGGTGAAGCTTTCTTT
.,TRBJ1-6,TRBV30,.,CAWGVYNSPLHF,TGTGCCTGGGGGGTCTATAATTCACCCCTCCACTTT
TRBD2,TRBJ2-7,TRBV9,.,CASSPGTSGTIYEQYF,TGTGCCAGCAGCCCGGGGACTAGCGGGACGATCTACGAGCAGTACTTC
.,TRBJ2-3,TRBV10-2,.,CASGYDTQYF,TGCGCCAGCGGGTATGATACGCAGTATTTT
.,TRBJ1-2,TRBV14,once,CASSPRPGVGDYGYTF,TGTGCCAGCAGCCCCCGCCCAGGGGTTGGAGACTATGGCTACACCTTC
TRBD1,TRBJ1-5,TRBV28,few,CASSRGQDRSNQPQHF,TGTGCCAGCAGCCGGGGACAGGATCGTAGCAATCAGCCCCAGCATTTT
TRBD1,TRBJ1-2,TRBV2,once,CASSEIRQGARGGYTF,TGTGCCAGCAGTGAAATACGACAGGGGGCGCGGGGGGGCTACACCTTC
.,TRBJ1-4,TRBV30,few,CAWSVPQEKLFF,TGTGCCTGGAGTGTACCTCAGGAAAAACTGTTTTTT
TRBD1,TRBJ2-1,TRBV5-8,few,CASSLIRTGNEQFF,TGTGCCAGCAGCTTGATCCGGACAGGTAATGAGCAGTTCTTC
.,TRBJ2-2,TRBV7-9,.,CASSLGDGVPTGELFF,TGTGCCAGCAGCTTAGGCGATGGGGTTCCCACCGGGGAGCTGTTTTTT
.,TRBJ1-4,TRBV28,.,CASSFLGGGLNEKLFF,TGTGCCAGCAGTTTTCTGGGCGGGGGTCTCAATGAAAAACTGTTTTTT
TRBD1,TRBJ1-1,TRBV10-3,.,CAISPDRGRDTEAFF,TGTGCCATCAGTCCGGACAGGGGGCGGGACACTGAAGCTTTCTTT
.,TRBJ2-3,TRBV7-2,.,CASSLGARPSTDTQYF,TGTGCCAGCAGCTTAGGTGCCAGACCTAGCACAGATACGCAGTATTTT
.,TRBJ2-3,TRBV29-1,.,CSVEDWSADTQYF,TGCAGCGTTGAAGATTGGTCAGCAGATACGCAGTATTTT
TRBD1,TRBJ1-1,TRBV19,once,CASTPGTDLNTEAFF,TGTGCCAGTACCCCCGGGACAGACTTAAACACTGAAGCTTTCTTT
TRBD1,TRBJ1-6,TRBV5-1,.,CASSRDSQSSPLHF,TGCGCCAGCAGCCGGGACAGCCAGAGTTCACCCCTCCACTTT
.,TRBJ2-7,TRBV29-1,.,CSASRDFSYEQYF,TGCAGCGCCTCTCGGGACTTCTCCTACGAGCAGTACTTC
.,TRBJ2-2,TRBV7-7,.,CASSLDPGITGELFF,TGTGCTAGCAGCTTAGACCCGGGGATCACCGGGGAGCTGTTTTTT
.,TRBJ2-3,TRBV18,.,CASSRDVWSSTDTQYF,TGTGCCAGCTCACGGGACGTCTGGTCTAGCACAGATACGCAGTATTTT
TRBD1,TRBJ1-1,TRBV11-2,few,CASSLDWTGRTEAFF,TGTGCCAGCAGCTTAGATTGGACAGGGAGAACTGAAGCTTTCTTT
.,TRBJ2-3,TRBV9,once,CASAGPNTDTQYF,TGTGCCAGCGCCGGACCGAACACAGATACGCAGTATTTT
.,TRBJ1-2,TRBV19,.,CASIPAGSLYGYTF,TGTGCCAGTATCCCGGCAGGTAGCCTCTATGGCTACACCTTC
TRBD1,TRBJ2-2,TRBV7-9,.,CASSRRQGESGELFF,TGTGCCAGCAGCCGCAGACAGGGGGAGTCCGGGGAGCTGTTTTTT
.,TRBJ1-5,TRBV28,once,CASSSRGSDLNQPQHF,TGTGCCAGCAGTTCCCGTGGCAGCGACCTAAATCAGCCCCAGCATTTT
.,TRBJ2-2,TRBV7-2,.,CASSSNANTGELFF,TGTGCCAGCAGCTCCAACGCGAACACCGGGGAGCTGTTTTTT
.,TRBJ2-2,TRBV30,.,CARQENTGELFF,TGTGCCCGCCAGGAGAACACCGGGGAGCTGTTTTTT
.,TRBJ2-2,TRBV2,.,CASSEWGTLNTGELFF,TGTGCCAGCAGTGAATGGGGTACACTGAACACCGGGGAGCTGTTTTTT
TRBD2,TRBJ2-5,TRBV4-1,.,CASSQGIGAGGQETQYF,TGCGCCAGCAGCCAAGGAATCGGAGCGGGGGGGCAAGAGACCCAGTACTTC
TRBD2,TRBJ2-1,TRBV7-2,.,CASSSSSGRYNEQFF,TGTGCCAGCAGCTCTTCTAGCGGGAGATACAATGAGCAGTTCTTC
.,TRBJ1-2,TRBV2,.,CASSAPGADYGYTF,TGTGCCAGCAGCGCGCCGGGGGCCGACTATGGCTACACCTTC
TRBD1,TRBJ1-1,TRBV5-1,few,CASSVDRGMTEAFF,TGCGCCAGCAGCGTGGACAGGGGGATGACTGAAGCTTTCTTT
.,TRBJ1-1,TRBV7-9,few,CASSLVGAENTEAFF,TGTGCCAGCAGCTTAGTGGGAGCGGAGAACACTGAAGCTTTCTTT
.,TRBJ1-2,TRBV28,.,CASSLVTGTHGYTF,TGTGCCAGCAGTTTGGTTACAGGGACCCATGGCTACACCTTC